What follows describes a single T cell receptor beta chain. Antigen: not known. This entry is derived from a study of OX40 agonist ivuxolimab in advanced cancers. Study background: Treatment of patients was with ivuxolimab, an agonistic anti-OX40 (CD134) antibody. At 65% to 85% male, the cohort had a mean age of around 56 years, ranging from roughly 23 to 80.

The method was immunoSEQ multiplex PCR; TCRdb's version includes in-frame clones alone and lacks a portion of them. The table has about 66,000 clones, about 85% seen once. General observations from the study: There was clonal expansion of CD4+ and CD8+ blood T cells by week 6 at 0.1 to 3.0 mg/kg.

V gave up 6 bases and J gave up 6 bases, with 17 bases separating them. The CDR3 is 14 amino acids. Germline values: CDR1 MNHEY, CDR2 SVGAGI. Patients had blood sampled at baseline and again on cycle 4 day 1 and cycle 7 day 1. The chain has TRBV6-5 and TRBJ1-1, with a tentative D call TRBD1 (6 bases). This material consisted of CD4+ or CD8+ T cells sorted from blood, taken in a trial of the OX40 agonist ivuxolimab. This TCR was sampled from an adult with an advanced solid tumor such as melanoma, head and neck, liver or kidney cancer. The DNA for the CDR3 is TGTGCCAGCAGCAGCGGGGGGCGTTCAGCTGAAGCTTTCTTT. Encoded protein: CASSSGGRSAEAFF.